The rows below give T cell receptor beta chains drawn from one sample of a study of a mutant IDH1 vaccine in newly diagnosed glioma. Clones were sequenced by immunoSEQ multiplex PCR, and TCRdb holds only the in-frame ones, with some missing. The sample yields over 80,000 clones, approximately 75% seen once. The antigens these receptors bind are not known. The sequencing here drew on PBMCs, taken from a glioma patient whose treatment included an IDH1 peptide vaccine. Every receptor here comes from a man aged 40-49 years with glioma. CDR3s include the opening cysteine and the closing phenylalanine or tryptophan. D genes are given only for firm matches. For some rows the clone size is stated as once, few or many, or as a class when expanded; others skip it.

d_call: NA
clone_size: few
v_call: TRBV2
j_call: TRBJ1-1
cdr3_aa: CASSVSYTEAFF
cdr3_nt: TGTGCCAGCAGTGTAAGCTACACTGAAGCTTTCTTT

d_call: NA
clone_size: NA
v_call: TRBV5-6
j_call: TRBJ2-5
cdr3_aa: CASSVGAGETQYF
cdr3_nt: TGTGCCAGCAGCGTGGGGGCGGGGGAGACCCAGTACTTC

d_call: NA
clone_size: NA
v_call: TRBV7-2
j_call: TRBJ2-5
cdr3_aa: CASSLRPYSGRETQYF
cdr3_nt: TGTGCCAGCAGCCTCAGGCCTTACTCCGGTCGAGAGACCCAGTACTTC

d_call: NA
clone_size: NA
v_call: TRBV4-2
j_call: TRBJ2-7
cdr3_aa: CASSQSGSSSYEQYF
cdr3_nt: TGTGCCAGCAGCCAATCGGGGTCGAGCTCCTACGAGCAGTACTTC

d_call: NA
clone_size: NA
v_call: TRBV5-1
j_call: TRBJ1-1
cdr3_aa: CASSPISTGSNTEAFF
cdr3_nt: TGCGCCAGCAGCCCTATCTCAACAGGCTCCAACACTGAAGCTTTCTTT

d_call: NA
clone_size: NA
v_call: TRBV28
j_call: TRBJ1-1
cdr3_aa: CASSSRVGENTEAFF
cdr3_nt: TGTGCCAGCAGTTCCAGGGTTGGGGAGAACACTGAAGCTTTCTTT

d_call: TRBD2
clone_size: NA
v_call: TRBV5-5
j_call: TRBJ2-7
cdr3_aa: CASYPRSSGTYEQYF
cdr3_nt: TGTGCCAGCTATCCCCGGAGTAGCGGGACCTACGAGCAGTACTTC

d_call: TRBD2
clone_size: NA
v_call: TRBV6-6
j_call: TRBJ2-1
cdr3_aa: CASRGLAGGPNEQFF
cdr3_nt: TGTGCCAGCAGGGGACTAGCGGGGGGGCCCAATGAGCAGTTCTTC

d_call: NA
clone_size: NA
v_call: TRBV6-4
j_call: TRBJ2-3
cdr3_aa: CASSDGGSTDTQYF
cdr3_nt: TGTGCCAGCAGTGACGGCGGGAGCACAGATACGCAGTATTTT

d_call: NA
clone_size: NA
v_call: TRBV5-1
j_call: TRBJ2-2
cdr3_aa: CASSLGSTGMANTGELFF
cdr3_nt: TGCGCCAGCAGCTTGGGCTCCACAGGCATGGCGAACACCGGGGAGCTGTTTTTT

d_call: NA
clone_size: few
v_call: TRBV5-4
j_call: TRBJ1-1
cdr3_aa: CASSLAGSRDWGTEAFF
cdr3_nt: TGTGCCAGCAGCTTGGCCGGGAGTCGGGACTGGGGCACTGAAGCTTTCTTT

d_call: NA
clone_size: NA
v_call: TRBV30
j_call: TRBJ2-3
cdr3_aa: CAWSQGITDTQYF
cdr3_nt: TGTGCCTGGTCCCAGGGGATCACAGATACGCAGTATTTT

d_call: NA
clone_size: once
v_call: TRBV5-8
j_call: TRBJ1-3
cdr3_aa: CASSWGLDSGNTIYF
cdr3_nt: TGTGCCAGCAGCTGGGGCCTAGACTCTGGAAACACCATATATTTT

d_call: TRBD1
clone_size: NA
v_call: TRBV5-4
j_call: TRBJ1-1
cdr3_aa: CASSWRQGAEAFF
cdr3_nt: TGTGCCAGCAGCTGGAGACAGGGCGCTGAAGCTTTCTTT

d_call: NA
clone_size: NA
v_call: TRBV13
j_call: TRBJ2-7
cdr3_aa: CASSFKWENEQYF
cdr3_nt: TGTGCCAGCAGCTTCAAATGGGAGAACGAGCAGTACTTC

d_call: NA
clone_size: NA
v_call: TRBV5-4
j_call: TRBJ2-1
cdr3_aa: CASSLARARENEQFF
cdr3_nt: TGTGCCAGCAGCTTGGCGCGCGCCAGGGAAAATGAGCAGTTCTTC

d_call: TRBD1
clone_size: once
v_call: TRBV11-2
j_call: TRBJ2-5
cdr3_aa: CASSTHRGREVETQYF
cdr3_nt: TGTGCCAGCAGCACCCACAGGGGGCGAGAGGTAGAGACCCAGTACTTC

d_call: NA
clone_size: NA
v_call: TRBV18
j_call: TRBJ2-1
cdr3_aa: CASSPPTAPGEQFF
cdr3_nt: TGTGCCAGCTCACCACCAACCGCTCCCGGTGAGCAGTTCTTC

d_call: NA
clone_size: NA
v_call: TRBV30
j_call: TRBJ2-3
cdr3_aa: CASRAPFPSTDTQYF
cdr3_nt: TGTGCCTCCCGGGCCCCTTTCCCTAGCACAGATACGCAGTATTTT

d_call: NA
clone_size: NA
v_call: TRBV28
j_call: TRBJ1-1
cdr3_aa: CASSPTARKAFF
cdr3_nt: TGTGCCAGCAGTCCCACTGCACGGAAAGCTTTCTTT

d_call: NA
clone_size: NA
v_call: TRBV6-4
j_call: TRBJ1-2
cdr3_aa: CASSDPTGTVNYGYTF
cdr3_nt: TGTGCCAGCAGTGACCCGACGGGGACGGTTAACTATGGCTACACCTTC

d_call: NA
clone_size: NA
v_call: TRBV5-4
j_call: TRBJ2-7
cdr3_aa: CASSLVGTGEQYF
cdr3_nt: TGTGCCAGCAGCTTGGTTGGCACCGGCGAGCAGTACTTC

d_call: NA
clone_size: NA
v_call: TRBV10-3
j_call: TRBJ2-7
cdr3_aa: CAISEALNSYEQYF
cdr3_nt: TGTGCCATCAGTGAAGCATTGAACTCCTACGAGCAGTACTTC

d_call: TRBD2
clone_size: NA
v_call: TRBV4-2
j_call: TRBJ2-5
cdr3_aa: CASSPSGGSQETQYF
cdr3_nt: TGTGCCAGCAGCCCAAGCGGGGGGTCTCAAGAGACCCAGTACTTC

d_call: TRBD2
clone_size: NA
v_call: TRBV7-9
j_call: TRBJ2-3
cdr3_aa: CASSLPLAGISTDTQYF
cdr3_nt: TGTGCCAGCAGCTTACCATTAGCGGGGATTAGCACAGATACGCAGTATTTT

d_call: NA
clone_size: NA
v_call: TRBV18
j_call: TRBJ2-1
cdr3_aa: CASSPPYTYEQFF
cdr3_nt: TGTGCCAGCTCACCACCGTATACGTATGAGCAGTTCTTC

d_call: TRBD2
clone_size: once
v_call: TRBV5-1
j_call: TRBJ2-5
cdr3_aa: CASTDGGATFETQYF
cdr3_nt: TGCGCCAGCACCGACGGGGGGGCCACGTTCGAGACCCAGTACTTC

d_call: NA
clone_size: NA
v_call: TRBV7-8
j_call: TRBJ1-5
cdr3_aa: CASSLEEGLSNQPQHF
cdr3_nt: TGTGCCAGCAGCTTAGAAGAGGGATTGAGCAATCAGCCCCAGCATTTT

d_call: NA
clone_size: NA
v_call: TRBV7-8
j_call: TRBJ1-1
cdr3_aa: CASSLQGYTEAFF
cdr3_nt: TGTGCCAGCAGCTTACAGGGATACACTGAAGCTTTCTTT

d_call: NA
clone_size: NA
v_call: TRBV30
j_call: TRBJ2-3
cdr3_aa: CAWNPSPSIFRYF
cdr3_nt: TGTGCCTGGAACCCTTCTCCCTCCATTTTTCGGTATTTT

d_call: NA
clone_size: once
v_call: TRBV6-1
j_call: TRBJ2-2
cdr3_aa: CASRDNSGELFF
cdr3_nt: TGTGCCAGCAGGGACAACAGCGGGGAGCTGTTTTTT

d_call: NA
clone_size: once
v_call: TRBV12-5
j_call: TRBJ1-6
cdr3_aa: CASGLPTDSPLHF
cdr3_nt: TGTGCTAGTGGTTTGCCGACAGATTCACCCCTCCACTTT

d_call: NA
clone_size: NA
v_call: TRBV5-1
j_call: TRBJ1-1
cdr3_aa: CASSEAVNTEAFF
cdr3_nt: TGCGCCAGCAGCGAAGCGGTGAACACTGAAGCTTTCTTT

d_call: NA
clone_size: NA
v_call: TRBV28
j_call: TRBJ1-1
cdr3_aa: CASAIYRDSTEAFF
cdr3_nt: TGTGCCAGCGCAATCTACAGAGACAGCACTGAAGCTTTCTTT

d_call: NA
clone_size: NA
v_call: TRBV5-4
j_call: TRBJ1-1
cdr3_aa: CASSPAGQAEAFF
cdr3_nt: TGTGCCAGCAGCCCTGCAGGGCAGGCTGAAGCTTTCTTT

d_call: NA
clone_size: NA
v_call: TRBV9
j_call: TRBJ2-7
cdr3_aa: CARDDTIRDISSYEQYF
cdr3_nt: TGTGCCAGAGATGACACGATCCGGGACATAAGCTCCTACGAGCAGTACTTC

d_call: NA
clone_size: few
v_call: TRBV6-1
j_call: TRBJ1-5
cdr3_aa: CASSAVRGSGSNQPQHF
cdr3_nt: TGTGCCAGCAGTGCGGTTCGGGGGAGCGGTAGCAATCAGCCCCAGCATTTT

d_call: NA
clone_size: NA
v_call: TRBV6-1
j_call: TRBJ1-1
cdr3_aa: CASSLPGTGLF
cdr3_nt: TGTGCCAGCAGCTTACCCGGGACCGGTTTATTT

d_call: TRBD1
clone_size: NA
v_call: TRBV4-3
j_call: TRBJ1-6
cdr3_aa: CASSQDRQGGSPLHF
cdr3_nt: TGCGCCAGCAGCCAAGATCGACAGGGCGGTTCACCCCTCCACTTT

d_call: TRBD2
clone_size: NA
v_call: TRBV4-2
j_call: TRBJ2-5
cdr3_aa: CASSQDGSGSQETQYF
cdr3_nt: TGTGCCAGCAGCCAAGATGGTAGCGGGTCCCAAGAGACCCAGTACTTC

d_call: TRBD1
clone_size: once
v_call: TRBV30
j_call: TRBJ1-1
cdr3_aa: CAWTGTVGTEAFF
cdr3_nt: TGTGCCTGGACGGGGACAGTTGGGACTGAAGCTTTCTTT

d_call: TRBD2
clone_size: NA
v_call: TRBV19
j_call: TRBJ2-7
cdr3_aa: CASSIVGGSSYEQYF
cdr3_nt: TGTGCCAGTAGTATAGTCGGCGGGAGTTCTTACGAGCAGTACTTC

d_call: TRBD1
clone_size: NA
v_call: TRBV14
j_call: TRBJ1-6
cdr3_aa: CASSQVRDRNSPLHF
cdr3_nt: TGTGCCAGCAGCCAAGTCCGGGACAGAAATTCACCCCTCCACTTT

d_call: TRBD2
clone_size: NA
v_call: TRBV18
j_call: TRBJ2-7
cdr3_aa: CASSPRLAGAGIYEQYF
cdr3_nt: TGTGCCAGCTCACCCCGACTAGCGGGTGCTGGGATCTACGAGCAGTACTTC

d_call: TRBD2
clone_size: NA
v_call: TRBV7-9
j_call: TRBJ2-2
cdr3_aa: CASSHPAGVFSGELFF
cdr3_nt: TGTGCCAGCAGCCACCCCGCGGGAGTTTTTTCCGGGGAGCTGTTTTTT

d_call: NA
clone_size: NA
v_call: TRBV5-1
j_call: TRBJ2-7
cdr3_aa: CASSPGQFGGEQYF
cdr3_nt: TGCGCCAGCAGCCCTGGACAGTTCGGAGGAGAGCAGTACTTC

d_call: NA
clone_size: few
v_call: TRBV29-1
j_call: TRBJ1-3
cdr3_aa: CSVQNRGTIYF
cdr3_nt: TGCAGCGTTCAAAATCGGGGAACCATATATTTT

d_call: NA
clone_size: NA
v_call: TRBV6-5
j_call: TRBJ1-4
cdr3_aa: CARSTQGSNEKLFF
cdr3_nt: TGTGCCAGGTCGACCCAGGGGTCTAATGAAAAACTGTTTTTT

d_call: NA
clone_size: many
v_call: TRBV19
j_call: TRBJ1-2
cdr3_aa: CASSIDGTYGYTF
cdr3_nt: TGTGCCAGTAGTATCGATGGGACATATGGCTACACCTTC

d_call: NA
clone_size: NA
v_call: TRBV7-9
j_call: TRBJ1-2
cdr3_aa: CASTLSPGQGYTF
cdr3_nt: TGTGCCAGCACCCTTTCACCGGGCCAGGGCTACACCTTC

d_call: TRBD2
clone_size: NA
v_call: TRBV5-6
j_call: TRBJ2-1
cdr3_aa: CASSLVGTTYNEQFF
cdr3_nt: TGTGCCAGCAGCTTGGTGGGGACTACTTACAATGAGCAGTTCTTC

d_call: TRBD2
clone_size: NA
v_call: TRBV27
j_call: TRBJ2-3
cdr3_aa: CASSFRATSGTEVADTQYF
cdr3_nt: TGTGCCAGCAGTTTCCGCGCGACTAGCGGGACGGAGGTGGCAGATACGCAGTATTTT

d_call: NA
clone_size: few
v_call: TRBV7-2
j_call: TRBJ1-1
cdr3_aa: CASSLARAFEAFF
cdr3_nt: TGTGCCAGCAGCTTAGCGAGGGCGTTTGAAGCTTTCTTT

d_call: NA
clone_size: NA
v_call: TRBV6-5
j_call: TRBJ2-3
cdr3_aa: CASQRGGGLTDTQYF
cdr3_nt: TGTGCCAGCCAAAGGGGAGGAGGTCTCACAGATACGCAGTATTTT